The text below deals with one T cell receptor (beta chain). The antigen is not known. Primers: 60 Vbeta forward and 13 Jbeta reverse. Repertoires were generated with immunoSEQ multiplex PCR, while TCRdb's copy carries only in-frame clones and drops some. The repertoire holds more than 200,000 clones, with roughly 68% as singletons. This record belongs to a study of cytomegalovirus exposure and HLA in healthy donors. Regarding the study as a whole: Earlier analysis found most TCR beta V segments productive about 87% or about 30% of the time. Cytomegalovirus-associated status was assigned to 150 to 200 TCR beta chains. 87-base-pair reads could not separate some V segments, including TRBV6-2 and TRBV6-3.

The CDR3 runs to 15 residues. Germline V gives CDR1 SGDLS, CDR2 YYNGEE. V was pared by 2 bases and J by 6 bases, with 16 bases between. This chain connects TRBV9 to TRBJ2-3; no reliable D call. What was sequenced was PBMCs. The sequence came from a middle-aged man in good health and CMV-seropositive. The CDR3 DNA reads TGTGCCAGCAGCGTGGCTTTGGTAGACTGGGATACGCAGTATTTT. Translation gives CASSVALVDWDTQYF.